Below are 17 T cell receptor beta chains sequenced from a single sample in a study of T cells of healthy individuals. TCRdb independently ran MiXCR on the 5' RACE reads; one entry per CDR3 protein. The table has about 53,000 distinct CDR3 sequences, roughly 15% seen once. The receptors come from a human donor in good health.

The sample holds a few counts of this clonotype. The chain is built from TRBV7-6 and TRBJ2-6, with a possible D match to TRBD1 (6 bases). The germline V gene has CDR1 SGHVS and CDR2 FNYEAQ. The ends were cut back, 5 bases at V and 2 bases at J, with 10 bases in the middle. The CDR3 extends over 15 amino acids. DNA for the CDR3: TGTGCCAGCAGCAAACAGGGAGCTGGGGCCAACGTCCTGACTTTC. Amino acid sequence: CASSKQGAGANVLTF.

This clonotype was seen at least ten times. CDR3 DNA sequence: TGTGCCAGCAGTGAAGCCAAGCGGACCTACAATGAGCAGTTCTTC. This sequence encodes CASSEAKRTYNEQFF. The V call is TRBV2, the J call TRBJ2-1; possibly TRBD2 for D (5 bases). V lost 0 bases and J 2 bases, leaving 8 bases between the germline ends. Germline CDR1 and CDR2: SNHLY and FYNNEI. CDR3 length: 15 residues.

This chain links TRBV21-1 with TRBJ1-3; the D call of TRBD1 is as the table states it, not checked on the DNA. TRBV21-1 is a documented pseudogene. The CDR3 extends over 14 amino acids. The CDR3: CASFQGASGNTIYF. The CDR3 coding sequence is TGTGCCAGCTTTCAGGGGGCATCTGGAAACACCATATATTTT.

The V gene is TRBV24-1, the J gene TRBJ1-1; weak D call: TRBD1 (5 bases). The germline V gene encodes CDR1 KGHDR and CDR2 SFDVKD. Trimming took off 5 bases at V and 5 bases at J, with 11 bases between the two ends. The CDR3 covers 13 residues. CDR3 region: CATSVSRDTEAFF. CDR3 coding DNA: TGTGCCACCAGTGTATCCAGGGATACTGAAGCTTTCTTT.

This clonotype came up many times. This chain joins TRBV5-1 and TRBJ1-4; TRBD1 is a possible D gene (5 bases). V was cut by 4 bases and J by 3 bases, with 13 bases left in between. This CDR3 is built from 15 residues. The germline V gene encodes CDR1 SGHRS and CDR2 YFSETQ. DNA of the CDR3: TGCGCCAGCAGCGTGGGACGTTCCCCTAATGAAAAACTGTTTTTT. Translated, it gives CASSVGRSPNEKLFF.

This clonotype was counted ten times or more. The J gene is TRBJ2-7, the V gene TRBV18; no firm D call. The CDR3 covers 15 residues. V dropped 3 bases and J dropped 7 bases, with 19 bases sitting between them. Germline V gives CDR1 KGHSH, CDR2 LQKENI. The CDR3 sequence: CASSPQRSSHGEQYF. DNA of the CDR3: TGTGCCAGCTCACCCCAGAGAAGTTCCCACGGGGAGCAGTACTTC.

This clonotype was picked up many times. The chain links TRBV5-1 to TRBJ1-6, with a tentative D call TRBD1 (6 bases). The CDR3 totals 15 residues. Germline-derived CDR1 and CDR2 are SGHRS and YFSETQ. V was pared by 1 base and J by 10 bases, with 15 bases between. The CDR3 reads CASSLSSTGFSPLHF. As DNA, the CDR3 is TGCGCCAGCAGCTTGTCCTCTACAGGGTTCTCACCCCTCCACTTT.

This clonotype appeared many times. The rearrangement uses TRBV4-1 and TRBJ2-5; 11 nucleotides agree with TRBD1. Germline assignment: CDR1 MGHRA and CDR2 YSYEKL. V gave up 0 bases and J gave up 2 bases; unmatched junction bases: 5. The CDR3 has 17 residues. CDR3 coding DNA: TGCGCCAGCAGCCAAGAGGGGACAGGGGGACGGCAAGAGACCCAGTACTTC. It is translated as CASSQEGTGGRQETQYF.

Only a few counts were recorded for this clonotype. This sequence joins TRBV3-1 and TRBJ1-6; D is unclear. Germline-derived CDR1 and CDR2 are LGHDT and YNNKEL (reference sequence). The CDR3 extends over 15 amino acids. V lost 7 bases and J lost 7, with 17 bases in between. CDR3 DNA: TGTGCCAGCAAGCCCCGGGAAACAGCGAATTCACCCCTCCACTTT. Translation: CASKPRETANSPLHF.

The rearrangement links TRBV27 to TRBJ2-2; 8 bases line up with TRBD2. Germline CDR1 reads MNHEY; CDR2 reads SMNVEV (reference sequence). V shed 3 bases and J 4 bases; nucleotides not matched to a gene: 4. The CDR3 totals 15 residues. CDR3 protein: CASSFSGTTTGELFF. The CDR3 DNA follows: TGTGCCAGCAGTTTTAGCGGGACTACCACCGGGGAGCTGTTTTTT.

This clonotype has at least ten counts. The V and J genes are TRBV29-1 and TRBJ1-1; D unclear. Germline assignment: CDR1 SQVTM and CDR2 ANQGSEA. The CDR3 length is 13 residues. The V and J ends lost 5 bases and 0 bases respectively, with 10 bases between them. CDR3 loop: CSVKLSMNTEAFF. The CDR3 DNA follows: TGCAGCGTTAAGTTATCCATGAACACTGAAGCTTTCTTT. The full variable domain, in which reference TRBV29-1 and TRBJ1-1 provide the parts outside the CDR3, is SAVISQKPSRDICQRGTSLTIQCQVDSQVTMMFWYRQQPGQSLTLIATANQGSEATYESGFVIDKFPISRPNLTFSTLTVSNMSPEDSSIYLCSVKLSMNTEAFFGQGTRLTVV.

V is TRBV20-1 and J is TRBJ1-1; D is perhaps TRBD1 (6 bases). CDR1 and CDR2 from the germline V gene are DFQATT and SNEGSKA (reference sequence). The CDR3 length is 15 residues. V was cut by 1 base and J by 1 base, with 13 bases left in between. In DNA form, the CDR3 reads TGCAGTGCTAGAGCCCACAGGGTCCAGAACACTGAAGCTTTCTTT. The encoded protein is CSARAHRVQNTEAFF.

The gene calls are TRBV6-6 and TRBJ2-5, with D unclear. Germline loops: CDR1 MNHNY, CDR2 SVGAGI (reference sequence). Between the trimmed V and J ends, which lost 4 bases and 5 bases, there was a span of 8 bases. CDR3 length: 12 amino acids. CDR3 region: CASSSLRETQYF. The CDR3 nucleotides are TGTGCCAGCAGTTCCTTACGGGAGACCCAGTACTTC.

The chain employs TRBV6-5 and TRBJ2-5; 7 nucleotides match TRBD1. V lost 0 bases, J lost 1 base, and 8 bases stayed unmatched. The CDR3 is made up of 17 amino acids. Germline CDR1 reads MNHEY; CDR2 reads SVGAGI. DNA for the CDR3: TGTGCCAGCAGTTACTCACGTCGACAGGGACCCCAAGAGACCCAGTACTTC. This gives the protein CASSYSRRQGPQETQYF.

As for this clonotype: Possible read error: a much larger clone is one base away. This chain links TRBV28 with TRBJ2-3; D might be TRBD1 (5 bases). The germline gives CDR1 MDHEN, CDR2 SYDVKM. This CDR3 has 13 amino acids. The DNA for the CDR3 is TGTGTCAGCAGTTTATTAGGGGTGGATACGCAGTATTTT. The encoded protein is CVSSLLGVDTQYF.

There are many counts of this clonotype. This sequence joins TRBV12-3 or TRBV12-4 and TRBJ2-7, with D uncertain. There are 14 residues in the CDR3. Trimming removed 3 bases from V and 2 bases from J, with 11 bases in between. For the CDR3, the DNA is TGTGCCAGCAGTTTTTACGCCACCACCTACGAGCAGTACTTC. It encodes CASSFYATTYEQYF.

This clonotype appeared many times. The chain links TRBV19 to TRBJ2-7, with TRBD2 as a possible D gene (5 bases). CDR3 length equals 16 residues. Germline V gives CDR1 LNHDA, CDR2 SQIVND (reference sequence). Deletions cut 3 bases from V and 0 bases from J, with 15 bases between. CDR3 sequence reads: CASSIRRTASSYEQYF. In nucleotides, the CDR3 is TGTGCCAGTAGTATTAGAAGGACTGCGAGCTCCTACGAGCAGTACTTC.